A single TCR beta chain is shown here with its context. The antigen is undetermined. This sample is part of a study of identical twins. Overall study results and limits: The authors noted that invariant MAIT and iNKT cells could partly confound zero-insertion analyses. Abundant cord blood beta clonotypes carried fewer insertions; memory repertoires showed none.

The ends were cut back, 1 base at V and 0 bases at J, with 10 bases in the middle. This CDR3 spans 17 amino acids. TCRdb ran MiXCR on the 5' RACE reads and lists one entry per CDR3 protein. The sample lists 1.5 million to 2 million distinct CDR3 sequences, 32% occurring once. Specimen: cord blood. The receptor was derived from a newborn girl in good health. V usage is TRBV12-3 or TRBV12-4 and J usage is TRBJ2-6; the D is unclear. The CDR3 sequence: CASSLGSTVSGANVLTF. The CDR3 DNA reads TGTGCCAGCAGTTTAGGGTCTACCGTCTCTGGGGCCAACGTCCTGACTTTC.